Listed here are 10 T cell receptor beta chains from one sample, sequenced in a study of regulatory T cells in long-lasting Graves disease. Construction of the TCR beta libraries employed iRepertoire HTBI primers in conjunction with Arm-PCR of CDR3 regions. One entry per CDR3 protein results from TCRdb running MiXCR on the multiplex PCR reads. The profile shows around 450,000 distinct CDR3 sequences, around 16% of them singletons. Sample time point: newly diagnosed GD, antithyroid drugs for less than 3 months. RNA isolated from PBMCs was used to make the TCR library. These data were also filed under a second study, of T cells in Graves' hyperthyroidism and ophthalmopathy.

The source was peripheral blood mononuclear cells (PBMCs), collected at new diagnosis, from a patient treated with antithyroid drugs. These receptors were collected from a man aged 40-49 years with Graves disease.

This clonotype was recorded a few times. CDR3 DNA: TGTGCCAGCAGCCTTATCACCGGGACTAGCGGGAGGGCTCAAGAGACCCAGTACTTC. Encoded protein: CASSLITGTSGRAQETQYF. V usage is TRBV3-1 and J usage is TRBJ2-5; 16 bases are shared with TRBD2. Germline CDR1 reads LGHDT; CDR2 reads YNNKEL (reference sequence). V shed 4 bases, J shed 2 bases, and the junction held 10 bases outside the gene matches. The CDR3 length is 19 residues.

This clonotype occurred many times. The rearrangement uses TRBV3-1 and TRBJ2-1, with TRBD2 matching 9 bases. J gave up 0 bases and V 4 bases, and 16 bases lay outside the gene matches. This CDR3 is 20 amino acids long. Germline V CDR1 and CDR2: LGHDT, YNNKEL (reference sequence). CDR3 sequence reads: CASSPPATSGLMSSYNEQFF. CDR3 in DNA: TGTGCCAGCAGCCCACCCGCCACTAGCGGGCTTATGAGCTCCTACAATGAGCAGTTCTTC.

This clonotype appeared many times. V usage is TRBV29-1 and J usage is TRBJ2-5, with D uncertain. CDR3 size: 11 residues. Germline values: CDR1 SQVTM, CDR2 ANQGSEA. V lost 4 bases to trimming and J lost 5 bases, with 8 bases between them. CDR3 amino acids: CSVGASETQYF. The CDR3 DNA reads TGCAGCGTTGGGGCCTCGGAGACCCAGTACTTC.

This clonotype was counted ten times or more. This chain joins TRBV18 and TRBJ1-1; maybe TRBD1 (5 bases). Germline V gene data show CDR1 as KGHSH and CDR2 as LQKENI. Trimming pared 5 bases from V and 1 base from J, leaving 11 bases between. CDR3 size: 14 residues. The CDR3 spells CASSRLQANTEAFF. The CDR3 DNA reads as TGTGCCAGCTCAAGACTACAGGCGAACACTGAAGCTTTCTTT.

Of note for this clonotype: This may be a read error, as it is one base from a much larger clone. The chain uses TRBV3-1 and TRBJ2-3; TRBD2 agrees at 15 bases. After removal of 0 bases from V and 2 bases from J, the junction contained 3 bases not matched to a gene. CDR1 LGHDT and CDR2 YNNKEL come from the germline V gene (reference sequence). This CDR3 has 18 amino acids. CDR3 bases: TGTGCCAGCAGCCAAGATCGGACTAGCGGGGGGGCCACAGATACGCAGTATTTT. This sequence encodes CASSQDRTSGGATDTQYF.

V and J are TRBV5-1 and TRBJ1-3; 8 bases agree with TRBD1. This CDR3 comprises 15 residues. V lost 3 bases, J lost 3 bases, and 5 bases stayed unmatched. The germline V gene encodes CDR1 SGHRS and CDR2 YFSETQ. The CDR3 DNA is TGCGCCAGCAGCTCTGACAGGGGTTTTGGAAACACCATATATTTT. Residues: CASSSDRGFGNTIYF.

The V call is TRBV9, the J call TRBJ2-2; 7 bases map to TRBD1. The CDR3 contains 16 residues. Per the germline V gene, CDR1 is SGDLS and CDR2 is YYNGEE. Trimming cost V 1 base and J 4 bases; bases outside gene matches: 7. The chain's CDR3 is CASSVTGTEGTGELFF. The CDR3 DNA is TGTGCCAGCAGCGTAACCGGGACAGAGGGCACCGGGGAGCTGTTTTTT.

This clonotype came up a few times. The chain has TRBV24-1 and TRBJ2-5; D is unclear. This CDR3 is built from 11 residues. Germline CDR1 is KGHDR and CDR2 is SFDVKD. Trimming took off 9 bases at V and 4 bases at J, with 8 bases between the two ends. CDR3 nucleotide sequence: TGTGCCACCGGATCGGGAGAGACCCAGTACTTC. Its translation: CATGSGETQYF.

Ten or more counts support this clonotype. This chain links TRBV5-1 with TRBJ2-4; 7 positions match TRBD1. The CDR3 is 18 residues long. Trimming cost V 2 bases and J 0 bases; bases outside gene matches: 11. CDR1 is SGHRS and CDR2 is YFSETQ in the germline V gene. DNA of the CDR3: TGCGCCAGCAGCTTAAGAGGGGACAGACACTTAGCCAAAAACATTCAGTACTTC. Amino acids: CASSLRGDRHLAKNIQYF.

Only a few counts were recorded for this clonotype. A read error may explain this, as a much larger clone is one base away. The chain carries TRBV20-1 and TRBJ2-7; 7 nucleotides line up with TRBD2. The CDR3 is made up of 13 amino acids. From germline, CDR1 is DFQATT and CDR2 SNEGSKA (reference sequence). The J segment lost 12 bases and the V segment lost 0 bases, leaving 11 bases of the junction unmatched. As DNA, the CDR3 is TGCAGTGCTAGAGAAGACATAGCCGGGAGGCGGTACTTC. As protein: CSAREDIAGRRYF.